The clone carrying this T cell receptor (beta chain) came up a few times. Its matching antigen is unknown. PCR amplification relied on 60 Vbeta primers (plus 13 Jbeta primers). Measured with immunoSEQ multiplex PCR; TCRdb has only the in-frame clones, and not every one. The data hold 150,000 or so clones, with about two thirds observed a single time. This sample was taken from a study of cytomegalovirus exposure and HLA in healthy donors. Across the study: A data release that came early held tens of millions of unique TCRs from HLA-typed donors.

Germline trimming cut 6 bases from V and 5 bases from J; bases unmatched to any gene: 9. CDR3 size: 15 residues. CDR1 MNHNY and CDR2 SVGAGI come from the germline V gene (reference sequence). Study outcomes and limitations: In a later analysis, parvovirus B19, influenza, CMV and Epstein-Barr virus appeared linked to several top co-occurrence clusters. Among TCR sequences, most were rare, though some public TCRs appeared in many donors. TCR beta V segments were, for the most part, productive about 87% or about 30% of the time in an earlier analysis.

The sequenced material came from PBMCs. The genes are TRBV6-6 and TRBJ2-5, with 10 bases that match TRBD1. This clonotype originated in a woman younger than 35 in good health and CMV-seronegative. The CDR3 sequence is CASRRQGASGETQYF. The CDR3, as DNA: TGTGCCAGCAGGCGACAGGGGGCTTCAGGGGAGACCCAGTACTTC.